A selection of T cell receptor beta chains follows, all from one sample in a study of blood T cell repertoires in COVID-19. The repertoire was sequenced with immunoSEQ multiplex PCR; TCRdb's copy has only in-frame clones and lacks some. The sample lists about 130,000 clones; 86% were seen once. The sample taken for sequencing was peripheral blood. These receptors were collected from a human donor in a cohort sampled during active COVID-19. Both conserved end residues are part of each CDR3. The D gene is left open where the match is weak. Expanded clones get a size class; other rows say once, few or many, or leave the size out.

CDR3 DNA: TGTGCCAGCAGTCAGATAGGGACTAGTGGGGACGAGCAGTACTTC
CDR3 protein: CASSQIGTSGDEQYF
J gene: TRBJ2-7
D gene: TRBD2
V gene: TRBV3-1/TRBV3-2
clone size: .

CDR3 DNA: TGTGCCAGCTCACCAATCAACTCAGGGGGTGGGGATTCACCCCTCCACTTT
CDR3 protein: CASSPINSGGGDSPLHF
J gene: TRBJ1-6
D gene: TRBD1
V gene: TRBV18
clone size: .

CDR3 DNA: TGTGCCAGCAGCGCGGTTACTGAAGCTTTCTTT
CDR3 protein: CASSAVTEAFF
J gene: TRBJ1-1
D gene: .
V gene: TRBV11-2
clone size: few

CDR3 DNA: TGTGCCAGCAGTTACGTGGGACTAGCGCGAGAGACCCAGTACTTC
CDR3 protein: CASSYVGLARETQYF
J gene: TRBJ2-5
D gene: TRBD2
V gene: TRBV6-2/TRBV6-3
clone size: .

CDR3 DNA: TGTGCCTCGGAGAGACGGCCTTCTGGAAACACCATATATTTT
CDR3 protein: CASERRPSGNTIYF
J gene: TRBJ1-3
D gene: .
V gene: TRBV30
clone size: .

CDR3 DNA: TGTGCCAGCAGTTTATTGGTCAGGGATGCATTCTTT
CDR3 protein: CASSLLVRDAFF
J gene: TRBJ1-1
D gene: .
V gene: TRBV28
clone size: .

CDR3 DNA: TGTGCCAGCAGCTCCTGGGGAGGAGGGGCCAACGTCCTGACTTTC
CDR3 protein: CASSSWGGGANVLTF
J gene: TRBJ2-6
D gene: .
V gene: TRBV5-6
clone size: .

CDR3 DNA: TGCGCCAGCAGCTTAAGCGGAGGTTACACTGAAGCTTTCTTT
CDR3 protein: CASSLSGGYTEAFF
J gene: TRBJ1-1
D gene: .
V gene: TRBV5-1
clone size: .

CDR3 DNA: TGTGCCAGCAGAGGACAGGGAATTCAGCCCCAGCATTTT
CDR3 protein: CASRGQGIQPQHF
J gene: TRBJ1-5
D gene: TRBD1
V gene: TRBV2
clone size: few

CDR3 DNA: TGTGCCACCAGTGGGGACAGGGGGGATTCTGAGCAGTTCTTC
CDR3 protein: CATSGDRGDSEQFF
J gene: TRBJ2-1
D gene: TRBD1
V gene: TRBV24-1
clone size: .

CDR3 DNA: TGTGCCAGAAGCTTGACTTCTAGCGGGCGTCCGGGCGATACGCAGTATTTT
CDR3 protein: CARSLTSSGRPGDTQYF
J gene: TRBJ2-3
D gene: TRBD2
V gene: TRBV5-3
clone size: .

CDR3 DNA: TGTGCCAGCAGCTTGGCGCCAGGGGAGGGGAAACTGTTTTTT
CDR3 protein: CASSLAPGEGKLFF
J gene: TRBJ1-4
D gene: .
V gene: TRBV5-6
clone size: .

CDR3 DNA: TGCGCCAGCAGCCAAGGACTAGCGAGAGAGACCCAGTACTTC
CDR3 protein: CASSQGLARETQYF
J gene: TRBJ2-5
D gene: TRBD2
V gene: TRBV4-1
clone size: .

CDR3 DNA: TGTGCCAGCAGTTTAGTTAGCGGTCGGGAGCTGTTTTTT
CDR3 protein: CASSLVSGRELFF
J gene: TRBJ2-2
D gene: .
V gene: TRBV27
clone size: .

CDR3 DNA: TGTGCCAGCAGCTTGTCCCCTACCTACGAGCAGTACTTC
CDR3 protein: CASSLSPTYEQYF
J gene: TRBJ2-7
D gene: .
V gene: TRBV5-4
clone size: .

CDR3 DNA: TGCGCCAGCAGCCAGCCGGGACAGGGCCCGAGCTCCTACGAGCAGTACTTC
CDR3 protein: CASSQPGQGPSSYEQYF
J gene: TRBJ2-7
D gene: TRBD1
V gene: TRBV4-1
clone size: .